The subject of this entry is one TCR beta chain. Its antigen has not been determined. Base qualities are not recorded, but no much larger clone differs from it by a single base. The source of the sample is a study of OX40 agonist ivuxolimab in advanced cancers. With regard to the full study: Ivuxolimab was a fully human IgG2 agonistic monoclonal antibody targeting the costimulatory receptor OX40 (CD134). Intravenous ivuxolimab was administered to patients every 2 weeks at six dose levels: 0.01, 0.1, 0.3, 1.5, 3 and 10 mg/kg. Of the roughly 54 dose-escalation patients, hepatocellular carcinoma was present in about 20, melanoma in roughly 15, renal cell carcinoma in 9 and head and neck cancer in 9. In the dose-escalation cohort, 65% to 85% of patients were male, and the mean age was around 65 years with a range of roughly 20 to 80. Patients were allowed to have had prior anti-PD-1, anti-PD-L1 or anti-CTLA-4 therapy, and around 43% of the dose-escalation patients had been treated with checkpoint inhibitors. Partial responses occurred in three dose-escalation patients, of whom one had hepatocellular carcinoma and two had cutaneous melanoma. The point of sequencing TCRbeta in the periphery was to test whether ivuxolimab changed TCR sequence diversity and drove clonal T-cell expansion. The paper describes the monotherapy dose-escalation part (N of about 47 patients) of the phase I trial of ivuxolimab. General study outcomes and caveats: In the 0.1-3.0 mg/kg groups, partial responders were among the patients with the lowest normalized peripheral clonal expansion, particularly in CD8+ T cells. The antigen specificity of the clonally expanded peripheral T cells was not determined. Low levels of normalized T-cell clonal expansion were also seen in some patients who did not respond. Clonal expansion of both CD4+ and CD8+ blood T cells was observed from baseline to week 6 at doses 0.1 to 3.0 mg/kg. On average, CD8+ T cells showed more expanded clones than CD4+ T cells after ivuxolimab.

Patients with autoimmune disease history or receiving systemic immunosuppression were excluded from the trial. In every dose cohort, peripheral blood was drawn for TCR sequencing at baseline, cycle 4 day 1, and cycle 7 day 1. Samples came from an open-label, multicenter, first-in-human phase I dose-escalation trial of ivuxolimab. The trial enrolled adults with locally advanced or metastatic head and neck squamous cell, hepatocellular, melanoma or renal cell carcinoma. Before TCR sequencing, CD4+ and CD8+ T cells were separately sorted from peripheral blood. Genomic DNA was extracted from sorted cells for sequencing of the TCRbeta CDR3 region. The immunoSEQ Assay was used to sequence the TCRbeta CDR3 regions. As stored in TCRdb, this immuneACCESS dataset retains in-frame rearrangements with V and J assigned. A fraction of the clones does not appear; measured against another copy, unresolved V genes explain less than half of the discrepancy, and the remainder lacks a known reason. The sample table lists more than 70,000 clones, roughly four fifths of them with a count of one. The ten largest make up 4% to 6% of the sample.

This clonotype originated in an adult with an advanced solid tumor such as melanoma, head and neck, liver or kidney cancer. This sample comprised CD4+ or CD8+ T cells sorted from blood, obtained in a trial of the OX40 agonist ivuxolimab.

The bases read TGCGCCAGCAGCCCGCCGACTAGCGGGGGGGGCAATGAGCAGTTCTTC. It translates to CASSPPTSGGGNEQFF. The chain couples TRBV5-1 to TRBJ2-1; 14 bases in between match TRBD2. The CDR3 covers 16 residues, taking in both the cysteine and the phenylalanine. CDR3 DNA only is kept here, 48 bases in frame from base 1. Looking up the germline V gene yields CDR1 SGHRS and CDR2 YFSETQ. V is pruned by 4 bases and J by 6 bases, leaving 6 bases of the junction without a gene match.